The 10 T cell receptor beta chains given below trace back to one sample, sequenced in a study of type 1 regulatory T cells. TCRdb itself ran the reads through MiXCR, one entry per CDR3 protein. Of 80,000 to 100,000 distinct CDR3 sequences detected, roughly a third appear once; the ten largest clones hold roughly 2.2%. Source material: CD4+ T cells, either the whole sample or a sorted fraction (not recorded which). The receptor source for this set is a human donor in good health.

CDR3 protein: CASSYSGGLSTGELFF. The CDR3, as DNA: TGTGCCAGCAGTTACTCGGGAGGGTTGAGCACCGGGGAGCTGTTTTTT. The chain couples TRBV6-5 to TRBJ2-2, with TRBD2 identical over 7 bases. J gave up 4 bases and V 0 bases, and 5 bases lay outside the gene matches. Germline V CDR1 and CDR2: MNHEY, SVGAGI. This CDR3 spans 16 amino acids.

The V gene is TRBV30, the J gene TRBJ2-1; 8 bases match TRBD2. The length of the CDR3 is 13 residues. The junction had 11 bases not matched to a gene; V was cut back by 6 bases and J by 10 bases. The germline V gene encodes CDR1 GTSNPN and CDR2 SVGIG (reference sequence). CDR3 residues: CACGGSGSREQFF. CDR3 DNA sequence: TGTGCCTGTGGGGGGAGCGGGAGTAGAGAGCAGTTCTTC.

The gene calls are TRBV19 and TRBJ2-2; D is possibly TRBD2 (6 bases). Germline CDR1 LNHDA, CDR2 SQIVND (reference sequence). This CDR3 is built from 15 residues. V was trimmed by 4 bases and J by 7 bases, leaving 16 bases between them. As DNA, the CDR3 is TGTGCCAGTAGTACCCCGGGACTCCAGGTCGGGGAGCTGTTTTTT. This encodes CASSTPGLQVGELFF.

In DNA form, the CDR3 reads TGTGCCAGCAGCCAAGAACGGCGGGGGCAGGTGACAGATACGCAGTATTTT. This sequence encodes CASSQERRGQVTDTQYF. V gene TRBV3-1 combines with J gene TRBJ2-3; perhaps TRBD2 as D (7 bases). The V end lost 0 bases, the J end lost 3 bases, and 16 bases lay between the germline ends. CDR1 LGHDT and CDR2 YNNKEL come from the germline V gene (reference sequence). The CDR3 is made up of 17 amino acids.

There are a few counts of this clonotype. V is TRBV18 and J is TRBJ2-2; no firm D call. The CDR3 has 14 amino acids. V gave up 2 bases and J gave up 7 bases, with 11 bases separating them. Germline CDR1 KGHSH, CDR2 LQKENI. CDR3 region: CASSPESAGGELFF. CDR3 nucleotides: TGTGCCAGCTCACCAGAGTCGGCAGGCGGGGAGCTGTTTTTT.

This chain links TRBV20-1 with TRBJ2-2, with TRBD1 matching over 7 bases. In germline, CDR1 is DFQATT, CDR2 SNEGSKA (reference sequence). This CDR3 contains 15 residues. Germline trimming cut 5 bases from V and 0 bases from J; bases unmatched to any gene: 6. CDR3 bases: TGCAGTGCTCGAGGGGGCGGCCCGAACACCGGGGAGCTGTTTTTT. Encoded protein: CSARGGGPNTGELFF.

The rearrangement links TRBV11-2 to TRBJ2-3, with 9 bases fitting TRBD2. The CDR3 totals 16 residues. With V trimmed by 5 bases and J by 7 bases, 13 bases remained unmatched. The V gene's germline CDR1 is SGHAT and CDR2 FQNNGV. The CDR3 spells CASSPPASGARYTQYF. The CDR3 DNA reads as TGTGCCAGCAGCCCGCCGGCTAGCGGGGCCCGATATACGCAGTATTTT.

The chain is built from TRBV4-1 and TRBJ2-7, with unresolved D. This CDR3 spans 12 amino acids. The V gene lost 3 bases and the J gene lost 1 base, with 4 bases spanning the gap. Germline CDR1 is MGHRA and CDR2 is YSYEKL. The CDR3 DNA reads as TGCGCCAGCAGCCAGGATTCCTACGAGCAGTACTTC. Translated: CASSQDSYEQYF.

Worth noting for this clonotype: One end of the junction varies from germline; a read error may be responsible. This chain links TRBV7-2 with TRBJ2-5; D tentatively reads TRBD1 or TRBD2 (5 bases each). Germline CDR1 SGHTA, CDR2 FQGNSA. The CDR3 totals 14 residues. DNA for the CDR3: TGTGCCAGCACCTCCGGGGCGTACCAAGAGATCCAGTACTTC. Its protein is CASTSGAYQEIQYF.

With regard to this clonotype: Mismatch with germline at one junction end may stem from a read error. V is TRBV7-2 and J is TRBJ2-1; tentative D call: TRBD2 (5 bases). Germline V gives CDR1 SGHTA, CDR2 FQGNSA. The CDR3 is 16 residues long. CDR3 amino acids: CASRLAIGDTSNEQFF. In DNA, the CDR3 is TGTGCCAGCAGATTAGCGATCGGGGATACGTCGAATGAGCAGTTCTTC.